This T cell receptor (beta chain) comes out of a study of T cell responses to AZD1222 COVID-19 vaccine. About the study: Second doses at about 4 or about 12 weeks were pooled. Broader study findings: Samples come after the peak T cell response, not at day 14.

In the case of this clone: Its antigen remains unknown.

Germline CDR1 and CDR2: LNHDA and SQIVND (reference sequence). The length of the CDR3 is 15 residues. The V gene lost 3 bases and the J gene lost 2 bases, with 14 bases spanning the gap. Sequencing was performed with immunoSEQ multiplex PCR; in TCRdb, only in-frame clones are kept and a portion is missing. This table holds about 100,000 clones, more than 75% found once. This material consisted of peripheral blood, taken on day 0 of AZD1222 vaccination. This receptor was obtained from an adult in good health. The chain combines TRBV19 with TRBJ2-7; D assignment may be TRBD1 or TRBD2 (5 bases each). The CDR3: CASSISLGAAYEQYF. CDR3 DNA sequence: TGTGCCAGTAGTATCAGTCTCGGGGCAGCCTACGAGCAGTACTTC.